Below, one T cell receptor beta chain is given with its context. The sample comes from a study of T cells in Graves' hyperthyroidism and ophthalmopathy. RNA transcripts yielded amplified TCR beta CDR3 regions. HTBI primers drove first-round RT-PCR of the TCR CDR3. TCRdb fed the multiplex PCR reads into MiXCR, producing one record per CDR3 protein. The sample carries over 650,000 distinct CDR3 sequences, 45% recorded once. Per germline, CDR1 MGHDK and CDR2 SYGVNS. CDR3 length: 14 residues. Trimming pared 8 bases from V and 3 bases from J, leaving 16 bases between. Sequencing input: peripheral blood or thyroid tissue (not recorded which). This sequence was found in an adult man with Graves' disease, either hyperthyroidism or ophthalmopathy (not recorded which). The V call is TRBV25-1, the J call TRBJ1-1, with D possibly being TRBD1 (6 bases). DNA for the CDR3: TGTGCCAGCGATCACAGGGAAGGGGACACTGAAGCTTTCTTT. It translates to CASDHREGDTEAFF.